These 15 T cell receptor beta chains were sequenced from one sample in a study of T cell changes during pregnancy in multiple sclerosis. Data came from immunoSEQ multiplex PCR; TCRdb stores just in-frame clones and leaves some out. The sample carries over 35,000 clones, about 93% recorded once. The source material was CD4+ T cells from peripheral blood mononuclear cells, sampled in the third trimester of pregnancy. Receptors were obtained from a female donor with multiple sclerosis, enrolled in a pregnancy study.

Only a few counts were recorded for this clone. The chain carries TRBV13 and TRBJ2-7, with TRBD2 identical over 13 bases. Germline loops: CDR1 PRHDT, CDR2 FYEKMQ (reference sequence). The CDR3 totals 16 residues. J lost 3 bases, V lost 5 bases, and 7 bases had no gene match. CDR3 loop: CASSRTSGSIIYEQYF. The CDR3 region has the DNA TGTGCCAGCAGCAGGACTAGCGGGAGTATCATCTACGAGCAGTACTTC.

Here the CDR3 DNA reads TGTGCCTGGAGCATGGGGGGAGGAAATCAGCCCCAGCATTTT. Amino acid sequence: CAWSMGGGNQPQHF. The rearrangement joins TRBV30 to TRBJ1-5; TRBD1 might be the D (5 bases). With 3 bases removed from V and 4 bases from J, the gap between germline ends came to 13 bases. Looked up from germline, CDR1 is GTSNPN and CDR2 is SVGIG (reference sequence). The CDR3 loop spans 14 amino acids.

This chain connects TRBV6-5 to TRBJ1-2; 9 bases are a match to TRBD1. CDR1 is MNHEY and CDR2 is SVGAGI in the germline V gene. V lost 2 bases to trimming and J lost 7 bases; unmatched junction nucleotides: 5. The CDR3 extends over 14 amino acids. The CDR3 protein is CASSYGDRDRGYTF. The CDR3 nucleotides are TGTGCCAGCAGTTACGGGGACAGGGACCGTGGCTACACCTTC.

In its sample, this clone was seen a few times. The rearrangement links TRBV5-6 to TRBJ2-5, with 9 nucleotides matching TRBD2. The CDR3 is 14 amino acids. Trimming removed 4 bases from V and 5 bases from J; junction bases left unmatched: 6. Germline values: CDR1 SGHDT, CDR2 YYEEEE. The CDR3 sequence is CASSPASGMETQYF. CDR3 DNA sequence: TGTGCCAGCAGCCCCGCTAGCGGGATGGAGACCCAGTACTTC.

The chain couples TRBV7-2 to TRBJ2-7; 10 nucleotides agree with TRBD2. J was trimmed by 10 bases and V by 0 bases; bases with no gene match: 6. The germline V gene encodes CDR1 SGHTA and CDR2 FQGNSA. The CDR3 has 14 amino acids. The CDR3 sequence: CASSLAGLADTQYF. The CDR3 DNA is TGTGCCAGCAGCTTAGCCGGACTAGCGGACACACAGTACTTC.

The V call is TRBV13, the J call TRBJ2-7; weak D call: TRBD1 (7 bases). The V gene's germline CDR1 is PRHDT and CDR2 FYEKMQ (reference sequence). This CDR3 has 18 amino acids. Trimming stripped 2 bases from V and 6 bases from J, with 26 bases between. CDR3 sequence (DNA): TGTGCCAGCAGCTTAATCCCCTTTGGGGGGAAGGGGGCTTGCGAGCAGTACTTC. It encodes CASSLIPFGGKGACEQYF.

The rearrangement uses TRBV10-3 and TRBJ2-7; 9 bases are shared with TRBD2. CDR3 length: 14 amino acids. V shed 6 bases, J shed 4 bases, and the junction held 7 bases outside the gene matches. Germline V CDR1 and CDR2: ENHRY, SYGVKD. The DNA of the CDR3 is TGTGCCATCAGGGTAGCGGGAGTGGCGTACGAGCAGTACTTC. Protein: CAIRVAGVAYEQYF.

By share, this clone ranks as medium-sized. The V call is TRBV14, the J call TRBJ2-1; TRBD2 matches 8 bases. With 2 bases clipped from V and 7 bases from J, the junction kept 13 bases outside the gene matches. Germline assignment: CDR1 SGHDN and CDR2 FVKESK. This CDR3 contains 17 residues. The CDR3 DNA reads TGTGCCAGCAGCCAAACAAGGGGACTAGGCAAAGGGAATGAGCAGTTCTTC. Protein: CASSQTRGLGKGNEQFF.

CDR3 amino acids: CASRRQTNQPQHF. The DNA of the CDR3 is TGTGCCAGCAGACGACAGACCAATCAGCCCCAGCATTTT. The chain is built from TRBV6-5 and TRBJ1-5, with D perhaps TRBD1 (5 bases). The CDR3 totals 13 residues. The V gene lost 6 bases and the J gene lost 3 bases, with 9 bases spanning the gap. Germline V gene lookup returns CDR1 MNHEY and CDR2 SVGAGI.

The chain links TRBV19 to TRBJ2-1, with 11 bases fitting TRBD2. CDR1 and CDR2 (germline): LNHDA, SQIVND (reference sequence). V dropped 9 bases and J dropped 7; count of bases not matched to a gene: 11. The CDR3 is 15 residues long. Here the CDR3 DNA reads TGTGCCAGCAGCGGTACTAGCGGGAGATATAATGAGCAGTTCTTC. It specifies CASSGTSGRYNEQFF.

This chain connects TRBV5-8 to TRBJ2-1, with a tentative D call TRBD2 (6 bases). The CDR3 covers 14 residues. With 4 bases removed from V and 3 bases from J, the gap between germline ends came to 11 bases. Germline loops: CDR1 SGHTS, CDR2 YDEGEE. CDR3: CASSPWEDYNEQFF. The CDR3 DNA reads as TGTGCCAGCAGCCCTTGGGAGGACTACAATGAGCAGTTCTTC.

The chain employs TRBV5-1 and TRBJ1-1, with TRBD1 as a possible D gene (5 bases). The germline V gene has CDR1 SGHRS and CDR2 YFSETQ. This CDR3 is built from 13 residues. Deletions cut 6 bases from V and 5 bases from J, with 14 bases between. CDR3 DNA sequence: TGCGCCAGCACCGGGCGGGGGTTTACTGAAGCTTTCTTT. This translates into CASTGRGFTEAFF.

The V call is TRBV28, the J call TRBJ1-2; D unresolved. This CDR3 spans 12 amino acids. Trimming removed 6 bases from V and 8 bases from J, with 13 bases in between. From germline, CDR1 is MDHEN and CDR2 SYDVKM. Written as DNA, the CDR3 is TGTGCCAGCAGAGTGAATGTGGGCGGCTACACCTTC. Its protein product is CASRVNVGGYTF.

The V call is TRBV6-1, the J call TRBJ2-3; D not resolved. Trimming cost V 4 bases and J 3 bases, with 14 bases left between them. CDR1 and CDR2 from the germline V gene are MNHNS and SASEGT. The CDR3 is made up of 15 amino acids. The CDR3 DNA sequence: TGTGCCAGCAGTGGCCGGGTCCAACGTACAGATACGCAGTATTTT. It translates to CASSGRVQRTDTQYF.

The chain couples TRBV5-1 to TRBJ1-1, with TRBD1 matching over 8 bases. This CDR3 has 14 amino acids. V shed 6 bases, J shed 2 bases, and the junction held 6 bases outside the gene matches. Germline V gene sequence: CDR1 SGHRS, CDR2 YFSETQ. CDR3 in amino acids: CASTGQATNTEAFF. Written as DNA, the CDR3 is TGCGCCAGCACGGGACAGGCGACAAACACTGAAGCTTTCTTT.